One and the same sample provided the 21 T cell receptor beta chains below, sequenced in a study of vaccination effects on CD4 cells after COVID-19. Before sequencing, viral peptide pools were used by the ViraFEST assay to expand antigen-specific CD4+ T cells. A 10-day culture period preceded the isolation of CD4+ T cells. PCR-confirmed SARS-CoV-2 infection occurred in the person between March and December 2020. These receptors lack a known antigen. TCRdb's copy holds only in-frame clones and misses some; the assay was immunoSEQ multiplex PCR. The profile shows tens of thousands of clones, about 69% of them singletons. The specimen was CD4+ T cells from PBMCs cultured with a peptide pool, collected before COVID-19 vaccination. All receptors derive from a human donor who had a prior SARS-CoV-2 infection.

The chain has TRBV18 and TRBJ2-2, with a possible D match to TRBD2 (5 bases). Germline assignment: CDR1 KGHSH and CDR2 LQKENI. V lost 2 bases to trimming and J lost 5 bases, with 6 bases between them. The CDR3 extends over 13 amino acids. The DNA for the CDR3 is TGTGCCAGCTCACCAGTAGCGACCGGGGAGCTGTTTTTT. It codes for CASSPVATGELFF.

The chain uses TRBV20-1 and TRBJ2-1, with D unresolved. Germline-derived CDR1 and CDR2 are DFQATT and SNEGSKA (reference sequence). The V and J ends lost 3 bases and 6 bases respectively, with 15 bases between them. CDR3 size: 14 residues. As DNA, the CDR3 is TGCAGTGCTAGTTCCCCTTTACCCCTCAATGAGCAGTTCTTC. It codes for CSASSPLPLNEQFF.

This chain joins TRBV7-2 and TRBJ1-2; weak D call: TRBD1 (5 bases). CDR1 SGHTA and CDR2 FQGNSA come from the germline V gene. This CDR3 comprises 16 residues. Trimming shortened V by 4 bases and J by 2 bases, and 17 bases separated the two germline ends. The CDR3, as DNA: TGTGCCAGCAGCTCACGGGACGCCGCAACCAACTATGGCTACACCTTC. This encodes CASSSRDAATNYGYTF.

The chain joins TRBV12-3 or TRBV12-4 to TRBJ1-2; maybe TRBD1 (5 bases). The V and J ends lost 3 bases and 7 bases respectively, with 9 bases between them. This CDR3 has 12 amino acids. The CDR3 nucleotides are TGTGCCAGCAGTTTTCGGGGGATTGGCTACACCTTC. Protein: CASSFRGIGYTF.

The chain combines TRBV5-1 with TRBJ2-1; 11 bases are a match to TRBD2. This CDR3 comprises 15 residues. Trimming removed 2 bases from V and 7 bases from J; junction bases left unmatched: 5. The germline V gene has CDR1 SGHRS and CDR2 YFSETQ. DNA for the CDR3: TGCGCCAGCAGCTTAATAGCGGGAGGGGGAAATGAGCAGTTCTTC. Translated, it gives CASSLIAGGGNEQFF.

The V gene is TRBV2, the J gene TRBJ2-5; D is undetermined. V lost 5 bases and J 1 base, leaving 14 bases between the germline ends. The CDR3 extends over 15 amino acids. Per germline, CDR1 SNHLY and CDR2 FYNNEI. As DNA, the CDR3 is TGTGCCAGCAGTCACGACGAGGCCTTCCAAGAGACCCAGTACTTC. As protein: CASSHDEAFQETQYF.

V usage is TRBV9 and J usage is TRBJ1-2; no reliable D call. Germline CDR1 is SGDLS and CDR2 is YYNGEE. CDR3 length equals 16 residues. Deletions cut 0 bases from V and 4 bases from J, with 16 bases between. CDR3 DNA: TGTGCCAGCAGCGTAGGATTCGGCTTCCTAGGCTATGGCTACACCTTC. Translating gives CASSVGFGFLGYGYTF.

The rearrangement links TRBV27 to TRBJ2-7; no firm D call. Trimming took 1 base from V and 2 from J, leaving 12 bases between them. The CDR3 is 15 residues long. Germline assignment: CDR1 MNHEY and CDR2 SMNVEV (reference sequence). CDR3 in amino acids: CASSLLARTPYEQYF. The DNA for the CDR3 is TGTGCCAGCAGTTTATTGGCTCGAACCCCCTACGAGCAGTACTTC.

The chain combines TRBV14 with TRBJ1-2; D is unresolved. The CDR3 runs 12 residues. In germline, CDR1 is SGHDN, CDR2 FVKESK. Trimming took 4 bases from V and 7 from J, leaving 10 bases between them. The CDR3 here is CASSPGPSGYTF. CDR3 coding DNA: TGTGCCAGCAGCCCAGGACCCTCTGGCTACACCTTC.

V gene TRBV5-1 combines with J gene TRBJ2-1; no clear D gene. CDR3 length: 16 amino acids. Looked up from germline, CDR1 is SGHRS and CDR2 is YFSETQ. Trimming pared 0 bases from V and 3 bases from J, leaving 13 bases between. The CDR3 nucleotides are TGCGCCAGCAGCTTGGGGCTGGATGGGATCTACAATGAGCAGTTCTTC. Its protein product is CASSLGLDGIYNEQFF.

The chain has TRBV7-3 and TRBJ2-1; a possible D gene is TRBD2 (5 bases). Germline V gives CDR1 SGHTA, CDR2 FQGTGA. There are 13 residues in the CDR3. With 2 bases removed from V and 12 bases from J, the gap between germline ends came to 14 bases. The chain's CDR3 is CASSLAGLTRQFF. For the CDR3, the DNA is TGTGCCAGCAGCTTAGCCGGACTTACCCGGCAGTTCTTC. The whole variable domain, remainder taken from reference TRBV7-3 and TRBJ2-1, is GAGVSQTPSNKVTEKGKYVELRCDPISGHTALYWYRQSLGQGPEFLIYFQGTGAADDSGLPNDRFFAVRPEGSVSTLKIQRTERGDSAVYLCASSLAGLTRQFFGPGTRLTVL.

This clone was detected only a few times. The genes are TRBV5-1 and TRBJ2-1, with D tentatively TRBD2 (6 bases). This CDR3 is built from 16 residues. Between the trimmed V and J ends, which lost 2 bases and 3 bases, there was a span of 15 bases. The germline V gene encodes CDR1 SGHRS and CDR2 YFSETQ. The chain's CDR3 is CASSFTGGGGYNEQFF. Written as DNA, the CDR3 is TGCGCCAGCAGCTTCACCGGGGGAGGTGGCTACAATGAGCAGTTCTTC.

This clone was recorded a few times. V usage is TRBV15 and J usage is TRBJ2-3; 9 bases line up with TRBD1. The germline CDR1 and CDR2 sequences are LNHNV and YYDKDF (reference sequence). Germline trimming cut 6 bases from V and 3 bases from J; bases unmatched to any gene: 7. The CDR3 has 15 amino acids. The CDR3 nucleotides are TGTGCCACCAGAGCCCGCGACAGGGGGACAGATACGCAGTATTTT. This gives the protein CATRARDRGTDTQYF.

The chain uses TRBV7-2 and TRBJ2-1; 11 nucleotides agree with TRBD2. Germline-derived CDR1 and CDR2 are SGHTA and FQGNSA. The CDR3 contains 15 residues. The V gene end was trimmed by 1 base and the J gene end by 7 bases; junction bases not matched to a gene: 3. The CDR3 loop is CASSLGLAGNNEQFF. The CDR3 bases are TGTGCCAGCAGCTTAGGACTAGCGGGGAATAATGAGCAGTTCTTC.

V usage is TRBV7-2 and J usage is TRBJ2-7; perhaps TRBD2 as D (5 bases). Germline values: CDR1 SGHTA, CDR2 FQGNSA. V was pared by 6 bases and J by 6 bases, with 15 bases between. The CDR3 loop spans 13 amino acids. This CDR3 is CASRTGLYGEQYF. Written as DNA, the CDR3 is TGTGCCAGCAGAACGGGGTTATACGGCGAGCAGTACTTC.

The rearrangement uses TRBV15 and TRBJ1-5; D is ambiguous. The length of the CDR3 is 14 residues. Trimming removed 2 bases from V and 6 bases from J, with 11 bases in between. The germline V gene encodes CDR1 LNHNV and CDR2 YYDKDF (reference sequence). The CDR3 nucleotides read TGTGCCACCAGCAGACCAAACACACCTCAGCCCCAGCATTTT. Translation gives CATSRPNTPQPQHF.

V is TRBV9 and J is TRBJ1-4, with D possibly being TRBD1 (6 bases). Trimming left V 4 bases short and J 6 bases short, with 13 bases between. This CDR3 is 14 amino acids long. In germline, CDR1 is SGDLS, CDR2 YYNGEE. The CDR3 region has the DNA TGTGCCAGCAGCCCCAGGGGTGGGGATGAAAAACTGTTTTTT. Its translation: CASSPRGGDEKLFF.

The chain is built from TRBV18 and TRBJ2-1; D call uncertain. Per the germline V gene, CDR1 is KGHSH and CDR2 is LQKENI. Trimming took off 5 bases at V and 4 bases at J, with 12 bases between the two ends. This CDR3 comprises 14 residues. CDR3 sequence: CASSSSRSYNEQFF. CDR3 nucleotide sequence: TGTGCCAGCTCATCGTCGAGGTCATACAATGAGCAGTTCTTC.

This sequence joins TRBV21-1 and TRBJ1-5. TRBV21-1 is described as a pseudogene. This CDR3 region has 13 residues. DNA of the CDR3: TGTGCCAGCAGCATGCATGGGGGTCAGCCCCAGCATTTT. It yields the protein CASSMHGGQPQHF.

This sequence joins TRBV2 and TRBJ1-1, with 10 bases lining up with TRBD1. Unmatched junction bases numbered 9, after V lost 6 bases and J lost 11 bases. The CDR3 totals 13 residues. Germline CDR1 SNHLY, CDR2 FYNNEI. CDR3 sequence (DNA): TGTGCCAGCAGATCCGGGACAGGGGATCTGGCTTTCTTT. Translation gives CASRSGTGDLAFF.

V and J are TRBV28 and TRBJ2-4; TRBD1 agrees at 8 bases. The V segment lost 2 bases and the J segment 7 bases; nucleotides outside the gene matches: 7. In germline, CDR1 is MDHEN, CDR2 SYDVKM. The CDR3 extends over 15 amino acids. The CDR3 reads CASSLIGQGANIQYF. CDR3 DNA: TGTGCCAGCAGTTTAATCGGACAGGGAGCGAACATTCAGTACTTC.